At least ten counts were recorded for the clone carrying this TCR beta chain. TCRdb independently ran MiXCR on the 5' RACE reads; one entry per CDR3 protein. The sample consists of roughly 230,000 distinct CDR3 sequences, approximately 8.3% of them appearing once. The CDR3 is 17 residues long. Germline CDR1 reads KGHDR; CDR2 reads SFDVKD. V was cut by 2 bases and J by 4 bases, with 19 bases left in between. The data stem from a study of identical twins. In addition, the sample was reused for a study of yellow fever vaccine responses in identical twins.

The V gene is TRBV24-1, the J gene TRBJ2-5; D may be TRBD2 (5 bases). This clonotype was sampled from a woman between 18 and 29 years old in good health. Specimen: CD8+ T cells sorted from blood. CDR3 sequence reads: CATSDSLERSEVETQYF. The CDR3 DNA reads TGTGCCACCAGTGATTCCCTTGAGAGGTCGGAGGTAGAGACCCAGTACTTC.